Listed here is a single T cell receptor (beta chain). Its cognate antigen is unknown. Repertoires were generated with immunoSEQ multiplex PCR, while TCRdb's copy carries only in-frame clones and drops some. The top ten clones hold roughly 3% of a sample with about 22,000 clones, around 77% of them seen once. This sample stems from a study of graft-versus-host responses after intestinal transplantation. Study findings and constraints: Within allografts, high graft-versus-host to host-versus-graft clonal ratios were seen among patients with graft-donor T cell macrochimerism.

Trimming cost V 6 bases and J 8 bases; bases outside gene matches: 6. The germline V gene encodes CDR1 SGHTA and CDR2 FQGTGA. The CDR3 sequence is 13 residues long. Both intraepithelial and lamina propria lymphocytes were released by processing graft tissue. The V gene is TRBV7-3, the J gene TRBJ2-1; 8 bases map to TRBD2. Material: ileum tissue, obtained 12 days after intestinal transplant. The sequence was obtained from a human patient who received an intestinal transplant, so some T cells may come from the graft donor. The CDR3 loop reads CASRPAGDDEQFF. In DNA form, the CDR3 reads TGTGCCAGCAGGCCAGCGGGGGACGATGAGCAGTTCTTC.